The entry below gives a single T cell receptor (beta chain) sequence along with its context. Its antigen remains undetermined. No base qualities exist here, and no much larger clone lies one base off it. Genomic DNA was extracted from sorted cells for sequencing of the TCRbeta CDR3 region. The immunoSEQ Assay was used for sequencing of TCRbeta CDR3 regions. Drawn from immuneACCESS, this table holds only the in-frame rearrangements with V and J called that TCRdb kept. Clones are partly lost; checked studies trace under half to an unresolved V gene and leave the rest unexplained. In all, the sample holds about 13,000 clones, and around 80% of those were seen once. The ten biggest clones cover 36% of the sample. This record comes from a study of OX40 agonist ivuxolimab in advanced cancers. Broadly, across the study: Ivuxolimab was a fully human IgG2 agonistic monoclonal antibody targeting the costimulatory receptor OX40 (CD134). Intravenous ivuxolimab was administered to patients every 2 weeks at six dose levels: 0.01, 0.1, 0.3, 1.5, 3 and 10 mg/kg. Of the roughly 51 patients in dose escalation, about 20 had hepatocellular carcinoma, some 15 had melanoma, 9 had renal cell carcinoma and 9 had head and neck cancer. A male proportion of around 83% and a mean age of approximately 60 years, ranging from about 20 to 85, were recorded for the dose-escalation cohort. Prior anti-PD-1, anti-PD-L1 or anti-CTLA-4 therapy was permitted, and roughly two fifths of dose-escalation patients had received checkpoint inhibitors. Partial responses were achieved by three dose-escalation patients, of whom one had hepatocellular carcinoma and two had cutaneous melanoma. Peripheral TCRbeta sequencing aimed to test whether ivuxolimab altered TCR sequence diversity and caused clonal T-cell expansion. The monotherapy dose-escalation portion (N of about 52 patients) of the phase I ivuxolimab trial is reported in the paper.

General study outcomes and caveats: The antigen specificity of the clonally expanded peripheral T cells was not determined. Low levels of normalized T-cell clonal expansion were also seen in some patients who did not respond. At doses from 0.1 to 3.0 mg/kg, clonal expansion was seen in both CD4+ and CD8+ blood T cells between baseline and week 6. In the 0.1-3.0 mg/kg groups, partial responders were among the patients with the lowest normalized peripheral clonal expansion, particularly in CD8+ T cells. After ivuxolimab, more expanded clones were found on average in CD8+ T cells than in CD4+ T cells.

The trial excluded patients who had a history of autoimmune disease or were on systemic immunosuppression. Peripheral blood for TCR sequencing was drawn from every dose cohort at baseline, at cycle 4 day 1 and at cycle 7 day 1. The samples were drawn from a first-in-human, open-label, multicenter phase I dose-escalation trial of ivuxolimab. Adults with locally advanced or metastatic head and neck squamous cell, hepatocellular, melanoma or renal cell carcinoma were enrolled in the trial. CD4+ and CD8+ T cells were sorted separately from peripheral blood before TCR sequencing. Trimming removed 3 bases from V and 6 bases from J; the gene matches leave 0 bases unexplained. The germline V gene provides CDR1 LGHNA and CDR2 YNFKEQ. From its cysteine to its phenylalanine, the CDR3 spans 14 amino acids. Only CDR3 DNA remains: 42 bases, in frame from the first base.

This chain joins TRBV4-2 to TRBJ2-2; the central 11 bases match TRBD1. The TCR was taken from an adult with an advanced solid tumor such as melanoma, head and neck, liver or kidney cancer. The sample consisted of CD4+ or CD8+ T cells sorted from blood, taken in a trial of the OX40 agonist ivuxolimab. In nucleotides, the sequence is TGTGCCAGCAGCCAGGACAGGGGGCCCGGGGAGCTGTTTTTT. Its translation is CASSQDRGPGELFF.